Following are 16 T cell receptor beta chains from one sample sequenced in a study of chemoradiotherapy in HPV16-positive cancers. Method: immunoSEQ multiplex PCR; TCRdb's copy keeps in-frame clones and lacks some. Among about 3,600 clones listed, roughly 79% were seen once. Sample collection occurred from a patient who underwent chemoradiotherapy. The receptors stem from a human donor with HPV-associated anogenital cancer.

CDR3 sequence: CASSLRASSYNEQFF. CDR3 DNA: TGTGCCAGCAGCTTAAGGGCGAGCTCCTACAATGAGCAGTTCTTC. J is TRBJ2-1 and V is TRBV7-9, with unresolved D. Germline V gene lookup returns CDR1 SEHNR and CDR2 FQNEAQ (reference sequence). V was cut by 2 bases and J by 0 bases, with 8 bases left in between. There are 15 residues in the CDR3.

This chain links TRBV27 with TRBJ1-1, with 8 bases fitting TRBD1. CDR3 length: 14 residues. Germline assignment: CDR1 MNHEY and CDR2 SMNVEV (reference sequence). V gave up 5 bases and J gave up 0 bases; unmatched junction bases: 2. CDR3 DNA sequence: TGTGCCAGCAGTACGGGACAGGTGAACACTGAAGCTTTCTTT. Residues: CASSTGQVNTEAFF.

This chain links TRBV6-5 with TRBJ2-7, with 14 bases identical to TRBD2. The germline gives CDR1 MNHEY, CDR2 SVGAGI. The CDR3 consists of 16 residues. The V segment lost 4 bases and the J segment 6 bases; nucleotides outside the gene matches: 8. DNA for the CDR3: TGTGCCAGCAGTTCTGGGACTAGCGGGAGAGTGGGCGAGCAGTACTTC. Protein product: CASSSGTSGRVGEQYF.

This chain connects TRBV5-6 to TRBJ2-1, with D maybe TRBD1 (5 bases). Germline CDR1 is SGHDT and CDR2 is YYEEEE. This CDR3 comprises 14 residues. V shed 4 bases and J shed 4 bases, with 12 bases lying between them. The CDR3 loop reads CASSGHRLYNEQFF. The CDR3 bases are TGTGCCAGCAGCGGACACCGCCTATACAATGAGCAGTTCTTC.

The CDR3 loop reads CASSLASGNTIYF. DNA of the CDR3: TGTGCCAGCAGCTTGGCTTCTGGAAACACCATATATTTT. The chain links TRBV5-4 to TRBJ1-3; D not resolved. CDR1 and CDR2 (germline): SGHNT, YYREEE (reference sequence). The CDR3 runs to 13 residues. V was trimmed by 0 bases and J by 1 base, leaving 2 bases between them.

A single count supports this clone. J is TRBJ2-1 and V is TRBV20-1; D gene ambiguous. Germline values: CDR1 DFQATT, CDR2 SNEGSKA (reference sequence). V lost 6 bases to trimming and J lost 7 bases, with 10 bases between them. CDR3 length: 11 amino acids. This chain's CDR3 is CSARPRNEQFF. In nucleotides, the CDR3 is TGCAGTGCCCGTCCTAGGAATGAGCAGTTCTTC.

CDR3: CASSDSWAKNIQYF. The CDR3 DNA is TGTGCCAGCAGTGACTCCTGGGCCAAAAACATTCAGTACTTC. The chain couples TRBV2 to TRBJ2-4, with no clear D. CDR1 is SNHLY, CDR2 FYNNEI, per germline. Trimming stripped 3 bases from V and 1 base from J, with 7 bases between. CDR3 length: 14 amino acids.

The chain carries TRBV30 and TRBJ2-1, with D unresolved. The ends were cut back, 0 bases at V and 15 bases at J, with 15 bases in the middle. This CDR3 is built from 12 residues. From germline, CDR1 is GTSNPN and CDR2 SVGIG (reference sequence). CDR3 bases: TGTGCCTGGAGTGTGGCAGACGGGTGGAGGTTCTTC. Amino acid sequence: CAWSVADGWRFF.

The CDR3 reads CASSLETGGYGNQPQHF. The DNA for the CDR3 is TGTGCCAGCAGCTTAGAGACAGGGGGATACGGCAATCAGCCCCAGCATTTT. The chain recombines TRBV5-8 with TRBJ1-5, with TRBD1 identical over 9 bases. There are 17 residues in the CDR3. The V and J ends lost 2 bases and 2 bases, in that order; junction bases with no gene match: 8. The germline V gene encodes CDR1 SGHTS and CDR2 YDEGEE.

This clone appeared a few times. This chain joins TRBV5-8 and TRBJ1-5; D is uncertain. V was cut by 4 bases and J by 6 bases, with 11 bases left in between. CDR1 is SGHTS and CDR2 is YDEGEE in the germline V gene. This CDR3 spans 13 amino acids. The CDR3 loop is CASSEGFSQPQHF. The CDR3 nucleotides read TGTGCCAGCAGCGAGGGTTTCAGTCAGCCCCAGCATTTT.

The count of this clone is one. The gene calls are TRBV27 and TRBJ2-5; 8 bases fit TRBD1. Matching the DNA end better, TRBJ2-7 makes the J call doubtful. CDR3 length: 16 amino acids. Germline-derived CDR1 and CDR2 are MNHEY and SMNVEV (reference sequence). CDR3 sequence (DNA): TGTGCCAGCAGTTTATATCCCCCAGGGGGCCCCTACGAGCAGTACTTC. Its translation: CASSLYPPGGPYEQYF.

The V call is TRBV5-1, the J call TRBJ1-1; D may be TRBD1 (5 bases). V was cut by 5 bases and J by 4 bases, with 12 bases left in between. CDR1 and CDR2 from the germline V gene are SGHRS and YFSETQ. The CDR3 extends over 13 amino acids. The CDR3 loop reads CASSSFGGTEAFF. As DNA, the CDR3 is TGCGCCAGCAGTTCGTTCGGGGGCACTGAAGCTTTCTTT.

The CDR3, as DNA: TGCGCCAGCAGCAAGGGACAGGGGGAGGCTGAAGCTTTCTTT. It yields the protein CASSKGQGEAEAFF. This rearrangement joins TRBV5-1 to TRBJ1-1; 11 bases fit TRBD1. Germline CDR1 SGHRS, CDR2 YFSETQ. J was trimmed by 6 bases and V by 4 bases; bases with no gene match: 5. The CDR3 extends over 14 amino acids.

The chain couples TRBV19 to TRBJ1-6, with 7 positions matching TRBD1. J gave up 7 bases and V 9 bases, and 6 bases lay outside the gene matches. The CDR3 sequence is 13 residues long. CDR1 is LNHDA, CDR2 SQIVND, per germline (reference sequence). CDR3 DNA sequence: TGTGCCAGCGGGGGGACAGCAAATTCACCCCTCCACTTT. Translated: CASGGTANSPLHF.

The rearrangement joins TRBV28 to TRBJ1-1; D may be TRBD1 (5 bases). The V end was cut by 6 bases, the J end by 11 bases, with 16 bases between. Germline values: CDR1 MDHEN, CDR2 SYDVKM. The CDR3 consists of 12 residues. The CDR3 DNA follows: TGTGCCAGCAGCCACGACGCCCCAGGGGCTTTCTTT. Translated: CASSHDAPGAFF.

CDR3 region: CASSARVANEKLFF. For the CDR3, the DNA is TGCGCCAGCAGCGCAAGGGTAGCTAATGAAAAACTGTTTTTT. The chain carries TRBV5-1 and TRBJ1-4; D uncertain. The CDR3 spans 14 residues. V was pared by 4 bases and J by 3 bases, with 10 bases between. Per germline, CDR1 SGHRS and CDR2 YFSETQ.